This T cell receptor (beta chain) emerged from a study of cytomegalovirus exposure and HLA in healthy donors (TCRdb year 2017). With respect to the entire study: An earlier analysis of roughly 500 of the donors reported about 300 Gb of sequence data and 95 million to 140 million unique TCR beta sequences obtained from approximately 180 million T cells. The study was designed to test whether signatures of past pathogen exposure could be identified by cataloging public T cell receptors. Using immunosequencing, the study profiled T cell repertoires from around 670 subjects and related those repertoires to cytomegalovirus serostatus. Both class I and class II loci were covered by HLA typing, at four-digit resolution. Of the 300 to 500 genotyped donors, 75% to 85% were placed in the genetic ancestry cluster associated with self-reported Caucasian donors. To predict cytomegalovirus infection status, the study brought together high-throughput TCR immunosequencing, statistical association of individual TCRs with disease status, and machine learning. Along with the roughly 610-subject first cohort, a separate validation cohort of 120 different subjects was used. In a later genetic analysis, genome-wide SNP genotypes for about three fifths of the roughly 670 donors were used, and that subset was treated as a discovery cohort. Among several hundred genotyped donors of the cohort, an average of approximately 240,000 unique TCR beta nucleotide sequences was sequenced per donor, of which about 19% were non-productive. The later analysis used no new phenotypic data to find candidate immune exposures, relying instead on TCR beta sequences and their occurrence across donors. Because of strong linkage in the cohort, roughly five DR-DQ haplotypes were treated as single units for association and clustering. The number of typed donors differed by locus: about 629-640 for A, B, C, DRB1 and DQB1; approximately 520 for DQA1; around 580 for DPA1; and roughly 450 for DPB1. An early release that covered more than 550 HLA-typed donors contained around 330 gigabases of sequencing data and 80 million or so unique TCR sequences. A later analysis re-analyzed previously published TCR beta repertoires from roughly 690 donors and added high-resolution HLA genotyping to study TCR occurrence patterns. An earlier analysis of some 600 of the donors applied high-throughput TCR beta sequencing to assess whether each TCR beta V gene segment acted as functional or pseudogenic. Every repertoire in the discovery cohort had been generated on one and the same sequencing platform. Donor age, sex, ethnicity and CMV serostatus were collected together with the repertoire data.

The investigation overall reported the following: While some public TCRs were present in many individuals, most TCR sequences turned up only very rarely across donors. Roughly uniform sequencing depth across donors was assumed in presence/absence analyses, although this assumption may not hold. When HLA alleles, especially DR and DQ, strongly co-occurred, attributing TCR associations to individual alleles was difficult. In a later analysis, around 15,000 TCR beta sequences were associated with specific HLA alleles at a false discovery rate of 0.05. A few of the identified cytomegalovirus-associated TCR beta chains were confirmed in vitro to be specific for cytomegalovirus antigens. A further reported finding was that TCR beta sequences accurately predicted the HLA-A and HLA-B alleles for most subjects in the first cohort. An earlier analysis of some 560 of the donors showed that most TCR beta V segments appeared in productive rearrangements either about 87% or about 30% of the time, which broadly matched IMGT annotations. In this cohort, only TCR beta chains were sequenced, and detectable features were limited by the absence of alpha or paired-chain data. According to a later analysis, parvovirus B19, influenza, CMV and Epstein-Barr virus appeared linked to several top co-occurrence clusters. A total of fewer than 200 TCR beta chains were listed by the study as associated with cytomegalovirus. Because some donors lacked HLA typing at each locus, the association tests relied only on the typed subset. The authors suggested that the approach could potentially be extended to other disease states and immunological phenotypes. Approximately 18 rarely observed V segments, including chromosome 9 orphons, were excluded from the earlier analysis of almost 600 of the donors because counts were too low. In both the original and validation cohorts, the classifier was reported to diagnose cytomegalovirus status with high specificity and sensitivity. According to a later genetic analysis, donors in an Asian-associated ancestry cluster had fewer N-insertions in productive TCRs than the approximately 700-donor mean. Most CMV-associated TCR beta chains appeared to be HLA-restricted in a later analysis, and the HLA associations seemed to be driven largely by CMV exposure. According to a later analysis, TCR association rates differed among HLA loci, with DRB1 alleles showing the most associated TCRs and HLA-C alleles showing the fewest. The sequencing pipeline was judged likely to have produced a cluster of highly shared sequence variants as a technical artifact. Linkage disequilibrium might explain the correlated functional status among segregating V segments, but an unknown experimental factor could not be excluded. CMV serostatus was the only immune exposure information available for the cohort. In a later analysis, HLA-associated TCR beta chains showed more clonal expansion and lower generation probabilities than non-associated chains that were equally common. V-gene and J-gene trimming of TCR beta chains was associated with a missense DCLRE1C variant in a later genetic analysis, and the association was replicated in an independent cohort. The 87-base-pair reads could not distinguish some IMGT-functional V segments, including TRBV6-2 and TRBV6-3, so those segments were excluded.

Library creation used the immunoSEQ multiplex PCR assay. For the multiplex PCR, a mixture combining 60 forward primers for TCR Vbeta segments and 13 reverse primers for TCR Jbeta segments was used. A multiplex PCR assay on genomic DNA amplified the CDR3 region of rearranged TCR beta genes. The amplified TCR beta libraries were sequenced on the Illumina HiSeq System as 87-base-pair reads. The paper's processing steps were these. In a later analysis, tens of millions of unique TCR beta chains were counted across the 500 to 850 repertoires, and some 10 million of these chains were shared by at least two donors. A nearest-neighbor algorithm error-corrected the raw reads and collapsed the reads into unique sequences, merging closely related sequences to remove PCR and sequencing errors. Alignment of CDR3 sequences to IMGT reference sequences was used to assign V, D and J gene segments. For a sequence to be retained, at least a six-nucleotide match to both a V gene segment and a J gene segment was required. A rearrangement was called productive if the CDR3 had no stop codons and remained in frame with V and J, and every other rearrangement was called non-productive. Following IMGT convention, CDR3 was defined as the stretch from the second conserved V-encoded cysteine to the conserved J-encoded phenylalanine. The earlier analysis of about 590 of the donors excluded sequences that lacked an unambiguous match to a single V gene segment. An earlier analysis of almost 600 of the donors classified V segments as functional when productive rearrangements were above 56.7% and as segregating when the standard deviation between donors was above 5%. A statistical classification framework was built for diagnosing cytomegalovirus status from the catalog of TCR beta chain sequences. In a later analysis, TCR nucleotide sequences were compared against IMGT/GENE-DB human TR gene sequences so that V and J genes could be assigned. A later analysis assigned CDR3 sequences and most-parsimonious VDJ recombination scenarios with the TCRdist pipeline. In a later analysis, each TCR beta chain was defined by its CDR3 amino acid sequence together with its V-gene family, and reads without a unique V-gene family were excluded. In a later analysis, fewer than 650 highly shared, low-generation-probability nucleotide sequences were removed to address suspected cross-contamination and a sequencing artifact. In a later analysis, a clonal expansion index for each public chain was calculated from normalized within-repertoire ranks of inferred template counts. In a later analysis, generation probabilities were computed with a VDJ recombination model fitted to out-of-frame rearrangements, and the resulting probabilities were checked against IGoR. In a later analysis, TCR-TCR, TCR-HLA and TCR-CMV co-occurrence was scored with hypergeometric tests, and a repertoire-size bias correction was applied to TCR pairs. A later analysis estimated false discovery rates by permuting HLA or CMV assignments 20 times. A later analysis grouped co-occurring TCRs with DBSCAN, adding TCRdist sequence similarity when clustering within HLA-allele-positive subsets. Repertoires with fewer than 30,000 or more than 120,000 public chains were left out of co-occurrence clustering, as were a handful of repertoires with anomalous nucleotide sharing. TCRdb mirrors the immuneACCESS table, restricted to in-frame sequences. Some clones are absent from its copies; in checked studies, under half trace to an unresolved V gene, and the reason for the others is unknown. Clone size and the V and J calls come from that table; the DNA yielded D and trimming. The table for this sample lists about 85,000 clones; around 77% of them were counted only once. The biggest ten clones account for approximately 2% of the sample.

The cohort comprised approximately 700 healthy bone marrow donors. At the time of sampling, all cohort members were nominally healthy, though unrecorded immune exposures were likely present. The donor was CMV seronegative and was included in the group of about 400 seronegative cohort members. Each donor provided a peripheral blood sample, and peripheral blood mononuclear cells were used for TCR beta sequencing. Genomic DNA extraction from the blood cell samples was performed with the Qiagen DNeasy Blood Extraction Kit. The CDR3 starts with the cysteine, ends with the phenylalanine, and has 13 residues. The CDR3 DNA has 39 bases and is translated from base 1. The germline V gene encodes CDR1 MNHEY and CDR2 SMNVEV (reference sequence). The trim is 1 base for V and 5 bases for J, with a gap of 8 bases between the germline ends. This clone was seen just once. Its specific antigen is unknown. No much larger clone exists at a distance of one base, and base qualities are not known.

The V and J segments used are TRBV27 and TRBJ1-1, with the identity of the D gene unclear. The sequenced material came from PBMCs. This receptor was obtained from a boy younger than 18 in good health and CMV-seronegative. This receptor carries the CDR3 CASSLWAGTEAFF. The bases are TGTGCCAGCAGTTTATGGGCCGGAACTGAAGCTTTCTTT.